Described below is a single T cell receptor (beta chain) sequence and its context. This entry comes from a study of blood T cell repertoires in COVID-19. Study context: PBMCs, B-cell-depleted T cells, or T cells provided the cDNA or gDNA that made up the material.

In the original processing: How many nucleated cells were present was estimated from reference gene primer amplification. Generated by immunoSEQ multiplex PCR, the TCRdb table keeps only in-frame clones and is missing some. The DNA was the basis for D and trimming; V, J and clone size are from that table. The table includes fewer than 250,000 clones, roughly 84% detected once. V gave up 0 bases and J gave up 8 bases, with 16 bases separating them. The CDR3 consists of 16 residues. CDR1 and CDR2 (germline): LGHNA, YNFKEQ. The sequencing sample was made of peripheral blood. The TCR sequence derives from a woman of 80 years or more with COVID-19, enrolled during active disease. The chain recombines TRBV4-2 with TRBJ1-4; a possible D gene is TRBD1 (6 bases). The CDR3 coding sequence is TGTGCCAGCAGCCAAGATGGGTACAGGGCGGCGGAAAAACTGTTTTTT. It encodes CASSQDGYRAAEKLFF.